The rows below give T cell receptor beta chains drawn from one sample of a study of human T cells and chemical hapten exposure. In TCRdb, the RACE reads were re-called with MiXCR into one record per CDR3 protein. The sample yields around 190,000 distinct CDR3 sequences, around 22% seen once. Sequenced here: whole blood, sampled in connection with sensitization to the hapten diphenylcyclopropenone (DPC). These receptors originate from a woman in her forties or fifties with alopecia areata. Some clones in this sample may be carry-over from other donors' samples. Each CDR3 is given without its conserved first and last residue. Rows may omit the clone size; those that give it use once, few, many or a size class.

V gene: TRBV5-1; clone size: few; J gene: TRBJ2-1; CDR3 protein: ASSFRQNYNEQF
V gene: TRBV14; clone size: .; J gene: TRBJ2-1; CDR3 protein: ASRALGTREF
V gene: TRBV15; clone size: .; J gene: TRBJ2-5; CDR3 protein: ATSRGLAEETQY
V gene: TRBV4-2; clone size: .; J gene: TRBJ2-1; CDR3 protein: ASSQEASRYNEQF
V gene: TRBV28; clone size: few; J gene: TRBJ2-2; CDR3 protein: ASSPPTGELF
V gene: TRBV15; clone size: few; J gene: TRBJ1-5; CDR3 protein: ATSRGGGRTEGAQH
V gene: TRBV27; clone size: .; J gene: TRBJ2-5; CDR3 protein: ASREGKTQY
V gene: TRBV7-9; clone size: .; J gene: TRBJ2-1; CDR3 protein: ASSRLVNNEQF
V gene: TRBV5-1; clone size: .; J gene: TRBJ1-6; CDR3 protein: ASSLQGQGNSPLH
V gene: TRBV7-3; clone size: .; J gene: TRBJ1-1; CDR3 protein: ASSLTWTGETVVNTEAF
V gene: TRBV6-5; clone size: .; J gene: TRBJ1-2; CDR3 protein: ASTQQGGRGYT
V gene: TRBV7-6; clone size: .; J gene: TRBJ2-7; CDR3 protein: ASSLAPSGNTYEQY
V gene: TRBV27; clone size: few; J gene: TRBJ1-1; CDR3 protein: ASREPGDTEAF
V gene: TRBV29-1; clone size: few; J gene: TRBJ1-2; CDR3 protein: SVEDTGNNGYT
V gene: TRBV10-3; clone size: .; J gene: TRBJ2-2; CDR3 protein: AISGFSFGSGELF
V gene: TRBV29-1; clone size: few; J gene: TRBJ2-5; CDR3 protein: SVGIETQY
V gene: TRBV5-1; clone size: few; J gene: TRBJ2-7; CDR3 protein: ASKQGASYEQY
V gene: TRBV20-1; clone size: .; J gene: TRBJ2-1; CDR3 protein: SAWWRMSRNEQF
V gene: TRBV6-5; clone size: few; J gene: TRBJ2-6; CDR3 protein: ASSYPHGTSPGANVLT
V gene: TRBV10-3; clone size: .; J gene: TRBJ1-1; CDR3 protein: AISDPHSRNLPEAF
V gene: TRBV5-1; clone size: .; J gene: TRBJ1-2; CDR3 protein: ASSAGALYGYT
V gene: TRBV20-1; clone size: .; J gene: TRBJ2-3; CDR3 protein: SARVPRRGTDTQY
V gene: TRBV6-1; clone size: few; J gene: TRBJ1-4; CDR3 protein: ASNRQENEKLF
V gene: TRBV7-9; clone size: few; J gene: TRBJ2-1; CDR3 protein: ASSETGSHNEQF
V gene: TRBV11-3; clone size: .; J gene: TRBJ1-1; CDR3 protein: ASSPRRVLNTEAF
V gene: TRBV11-2; clone size: .; J gene: TRBJ2-2; CDR3 protein: ASSRWGVTAGELF
V gene: TRBV28; clone size: .; J gene: TRBJ2-1; CDR3 protein: ASSFSPGNRF
V gene: TRBV12-3/TRBV12-4; clone size: few; J gene: TRBJ1-2; CDR3 protein: ASKNRGFNYGYT